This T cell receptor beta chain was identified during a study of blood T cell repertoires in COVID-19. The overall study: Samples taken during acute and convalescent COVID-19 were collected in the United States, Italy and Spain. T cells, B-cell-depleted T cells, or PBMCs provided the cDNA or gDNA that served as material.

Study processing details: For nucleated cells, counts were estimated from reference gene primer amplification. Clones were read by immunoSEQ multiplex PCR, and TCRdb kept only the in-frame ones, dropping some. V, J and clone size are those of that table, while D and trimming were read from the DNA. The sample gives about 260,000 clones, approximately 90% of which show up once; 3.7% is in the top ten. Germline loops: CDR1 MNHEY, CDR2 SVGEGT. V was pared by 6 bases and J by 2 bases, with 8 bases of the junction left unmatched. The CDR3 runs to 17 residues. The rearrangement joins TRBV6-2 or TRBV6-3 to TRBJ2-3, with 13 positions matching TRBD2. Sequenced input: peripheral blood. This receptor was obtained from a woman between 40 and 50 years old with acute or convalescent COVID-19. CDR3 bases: TGTGCCAGCAGCCCGACTAGCGGGGGGCCCGACACAGATACGCAGTATTTT. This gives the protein CASSPTSGGPDTDTQYF.